This T cell receptor (beta chain) was found in a study of radiotherapy plus CTLA-4 blockade in lung cancer. The ends lost 4 bases at V and 3 bases at J; junction bases unmatched: 12. The CDR3 extends over 17 amino acids. Germline values: CDR1 SGHVS, CDR2 FQNEAQ. Patients had chemo-refractory metastatic non-small-cell lung cancer and received focal radiation plus CTLA-4 blockade that used ipilimumab. The table came from immunoSEQ multiplex PCR; TCRdb's copy has only in-frame clones and leaves some out. The data contain about 88,000 clones, about two thirds of them singletons. Here the sequenced sample was peripheral blood, taken from a patient treated with radiotherapy plus ipilimumab. The chain recombines TRBV7-8 with TRBJ2-7; 10 positions match TRBD2. The sequence came from a human donor with non-small cell lung cancer that progressed on radiotherapy plus ipilimumab. The CDR3 DNA reads as TGTGCCAGCAGCTCCCCTGGGGGTAGCGGGGGGTACTACGAGCAGTACTTC. Encoded protein: CASSSPGGSGGYYEQYF.